This T cell receptor beta chain was recorded in a study of blood T cell repertoires in COVID-19. Study as a whole: Spain, Italy and the United States supplied samples that represented acute and convalescent COVID-19.

Per the original methods: From reference gene primer amplification, estimates of nucleated cell counts were derived. Clones were read by immunoSEQ multiplex PCR, and TCRdb kept only the in-frame ones, dropping some. V and J calls and clone size are given by that table; D and trimming were obtained from the DNA. The sample yields a few hundred thousand clones, more than 75% seen once. There are 12 residues in the CDR3. Germline lookup yields CDR1 SGHRS and CDR2 YFSETQ. Trimming took off 6 bases at V and 1 base at J, with 7 bases between the two ends. Recruitment covered 20 to 25 US areas and drew participants whose ages spanned about 18 to 89 years.

The sequencing sample was made of PBMCs or T cells enriched from blood (not recorded which). The V call is TRBV5-1, the J call TRBJ1-2; D perhaps matches TRBD1 (6 bases). The clonotype originates from a woman between 40 and 50 years old with acute COVID-19. The CDR3 is CASMDSNYGYTF. Written as DNA, the CDR3 is TGCGCCAGCATGGACAGTAACTATGGCTACACCTTC.